Sequencing of this T cell receptor (beta chain) was carried out in a study of CD8 T cells in ankylosing spondylitis. Overall study findings and caveats: The authors reported significant enrichment of disease-linked clones in matched ankylosing spondylitis synovial fluid.

Making use of molecular barcodes, quantitative 5'-RACE generated TCR beta libraries. TCRdb reanalysed the 5' RACE reads using MiXCR and keeps one entry per CDR3 protein. The sample records more than 150,000 distinct CDR3 sequences, 15% to 20% being singletons. Losses at the gene ends were 5 bases for V and 0 bases for J; bases not matched to a gene: 8. The CDR3 consists of 17 residues. Germline CDR1 reads SQVTM; CDR2 reads ANQGSEA. A note on this clonotype: The antigen remains unidentified.

Material for sequencing was blood, either unsorted or a sorted T cell fraction (not recorded which). The source of this sequence is a male donor under 30 with ankylosing spondylitis or in good health (not recorded which). The chain carries TRBV29-1 and TRBJ2-6; 9 bases map to TRBD1. This CDR3 reads CSVRTGTGSSGANVLTF. For the CDR3, the DNA is TGCAGCGTTCGAACCGGGACAGGGAGCTCTGGGGCCAACGTCCTGACTTTC.